Listed below are T cell receptor beta chains from one sample, sequenced in a study of glioma-infiltrating T cells. TCRdb recomputed calls from the multiplex PCR reads with MiXCR, one row per CDR3 protein. The sample holds 90,000 or so distinct CDR3 sequences, approximately 39% seen once. The sample taken for sequencing was glioma tissue, nonneoplastic brain tissue, or PBMCs (not recorded which). These TCRs come from a human donor with low-grade glioma or glioblastoma, undergoing nonglioma brain surgery, or in good health (not recorded which). The CDR3 runs from the conserved cysteine through the conserved F or W. The D gene is left open where the match is weak. Size tells how often a clone was seen (once, few, many) or the class of an expanded clone, and some rows leave it out.

clone_size: NA; v_call: TRBV24-1; j_call: TRBJ2-1; d_call: TRBD2; cdr3_nt: TGTGCCACCAGTGGTAGACCGGGACTAACCTACAATGAGCAGTTCTTC; cdr3_aa: CATSGRPGLTYNEQFF
clone_size: many; v_call: TRBV5-1; j_call: TRBJ2-3; d_call: NA; cdr3_nt: TGCGCCAGCAGCTTGGCCTCAGATACGCAGTATTTT; cdr3_aa: CASSLASDTQYF
clone_size: many; v_call: TRBV7-2; j_call: TRBJ1-1; d_call: TRBD1; cdr3_nt: TGTGCCAGCAGCTTAAAGAGGGGGCGGGAAGCTTTCTTT; cdr3_aa: CASSLKRGREAFF
clone_size: many; v_call: TRBV12-3/TRBV12-4; j_call: TRBJ2-5; d_call: TRBD1; cdr3_nt: TGTGCCAGCAGCCTGACAGGGCGGGAGACCCAGTACTTC; cdr3_aa: CASSLTGRETQYF
clone_size: many; v_call: TRBV6-1; j_call: TRBJ1-2; d_call: NA; cdr3_nt: TGTGCCAGCAGCCGAGGGCCCGATGGCTACACCTTC; cdr3_aa: CASSRGPDGYTF
clone_size: few; v_call: TRBV11-1; j_call: TRBJ2-5; d_call: NA; cdr3_nt: TGTGCCAGCAGCTTCTCGTCCGGAGAGACCCAGTACTTC; cdr3_aa: CASSFSSGETQYF
clone_size: few; v_call: TRBV4-1; j_call: TRBJ1-2; d_call: NA; cdr3_nt: NA; cdr3_aa: CASSQEGGYNEQFFGPGTYGYTF
clone_size: many; v_call: TRBV5-1; j_call: TRBJ2-1; d_call: TRBD2; cdr3_nt: TGCGCCAGCAGCTTGAGGAGCGGGGGGATATCCTACAATGAGCAGTTCTTC; cdr3_aa: CASSLRSGGISYNEQFF
clone_size: many; v_call: TRBV20-1; j_call: TRBJ2-7; d_call: TRBD2; cdr3_nt: TGCAGTGCTAGAGATTTACGGCTAGCGGGGGGGCCGAAGGAGCAGTACTTC; cdr3_aa: CSARDLRLAGGPKEQYF
clone_size: NA; v_call: TRBV3-1; j_call: TRBJ2-1; d_call: TRBD1; cdr3_nt: TGTGCCAGCAACCAAGACAGGGATTACGAGCAGTTCTTC; cdr3_aa: CASNQDRDYEQFF
clone_size: many; v_call: TRBV9; j_call: TRBJ2-1; d_call: NA; cdr3_nt: TGTGCCAGCGCAAGAACTACTTCCTACAATGAGCAGTTCTTC; cdr3_aa: CASARTTSYNEQFF
clone_size: many; v_call: TRBV29-1; j_call: TRBJ2-7; d_call: NA; cdr3_nt: TGCAGCGTGCGGCCGGACTCTTACGAGCAGTACTTC; cdr3_aa: CSVRPDSYEQYF
clone_size: many; v_call: TRBV7-2; j_call: TRBJ2-5; d_call: NA; cdr3_nt: TGTGCCAGCAGCTTTACAAGGCACGAGACCCAGTACTTC; cdr3_aa: CASSFTRHETQYF
clone_size: NA; v_call: TRBV6-2/TRBV6-3; j_call: TRBJ1-1; d_call: NA; cdr3_nt: TGTGCCAGCGGTGACCCAGGTCAGGACACTGAAGCTTTCTTT; cdr3_aa: CASGDPGQDTEAFF
clone_size: NA; v_call: TRBV29-1; j_call: TRBJ2-5; d_call: NA; cdr3_nt: TGCAGCGTTGCTGGCGGAGTACAAGAGACCCAGTACTTC; cdr3_aa: CSVAGGVQETQYF
clone_size: NA; v_call: TRBV10-3; j_call: TRBJ2-7; d_call: TRBD1; cdr3_nt: TGTGCCATCATTGACCCTCGAGACAGGGCAGGCGAGCAGTACTTC; cdr3_aa: CAIIDPRDRAGEQYF
clone_size: NA; v_call: TRBV20-1; j_call: TRBJ2-7; d_call: NA; cdr3_nt: TGCAGTGCTATTCGGCTAGAGGGAAATCAGCCCCCCTACGAGCAGTACTTC; cdr3_aa: CSAIRLEGNQPPYEQYF
clone_size: NA; v_call: TRBV7-9; j_call: TRBJ2-7; d_call: NA; cdr3_nt: TGTGCCAGCAGCTTGCTAGGAAGAGAGCAGTACTTC; cdr3_aa: CASSLLGREQYF
clone_size: many; v_call: TRBV14; j_call: TRBJ2-5; d_call: TRBD1; cdr3_nt: TGTGCCAGCAGCCAAGAGGGACAGGGTCGAGAGACCCAGTACTTC; cdr3_aa: CASSQEGQGRETQYF
clone_size: many; v_call: TRBV5-4; j_call: TRBJ2-3; d_call: NA; cdr3_nt: TGTGCCAGCAGCCCCTGGAGGGAAAGCACAGATACGCAGTATTTT; cdr3_aa: CASSPWRESTDTQYF
clone_size: NA; v_call: TRBV20-1; j_call: TRBJ1-1; d_call: NA; cdr3_nt: TGCAGTGCTAGAGAAGGGGGATGGAACACTGAAGCTTTCTTT; cdr3_aa: CSAREGGWNTEAFF
clone_size: NA; v_call: TRBV6-2/TRBV6-3; j_call: TRBJ2-1; d_call: TRBD2; cdr3_nt: TGTGCCAGCAGTTCCATCCTAGCGGGAGGAGATGAGCAGTTCTTC; cdr3_aa: CASSSILAGGDEQFF
clone_size: many; v_call: TRBV7-9; j_call: TRBJ2-3; d_call: TRBD1; cdr3_nt: TGTGCCAGCAGCTCGGGGACAGGGTCCAGGTCAGATACGCAGTATTTT; cdr3_aa: CASSSGTGSRSDTQYF
clone_size: NA; v_call: TRBV19; j_call: TRBJ2-3; d_call: TRBD2; cdr3_nt: TGTGCCAGTAGTAGGACTAGCGTCACAGATACGCAGTATTTT; cdr3_aa: CASSRTSVTDTQYF
clone_size: NA; v_call: TRBV7-2; j_call: TRBJ2-7; d_call: NA; cdr3_nt: TGTGCCAGCACCTTAAATCCTAGGGTTTACGAGAAGTACTTC; cdr3_aa: CASTLNPRVYEKYF
clone_size: many; v_call: TRBV20-1; j_call: TRBJ1-1; d_call: TRBD1; cdr3_nt: TGCAGTGCTAGAGACCCGGGACAGGGGAGCTTGACTGAAGCTTTCTTT; cdr3_aa: CSARDPGQGSLTEAFF
clone_size: many; v_call: TRBV19; j_call: TRBJ2-4; d_call: NA; cdr3_nt: TGTGCCAGTAGTATCCCCCACAGGGATAGAAACATTCAGTACTTC; cdr3_aa: CASSIPHRDRNIQYF
clone_size: NA; v_call: TRBV15; j_call: TRBJ2-1; d_call: NA; cdr3_nt: TGTGCCACCAGCAGTTTATTTGGGTTAACCTACAATGAGCAGTTCTTC; cdr3_aa: CATSSLFGLTYNEQFF
clone_size: many; v_call: TRBV2; j_call: TRBJ1-2; d_call: NA; cdr3_nt: TGTGCCAGTAAACTACAGGGTCGAGATGGCTACACCTTC; cdr3_aa: CASKLQGRDGYTF
clone_size: many; v_call: TRBV9; j_call: TRBJ1-1; d_call: NA; cdr3_nt: TGTGCCAGCAGCGTAGGAGGTTGGGGGGATGAAGCTTTCTTT; cdr3_aa: CASSVGGWGDEAFF
clone_size: many; v_call: TRBV29-1; j_call: TRBJ1-2; d_call: TRBD1; cdr3_nt: TGCAGCGTTGTTACCGGGACAGGTTCCTATGGCTACACCTTC; cdr3_aa: CSVVTGTGSYGYTF
clone_size: NA; v_call: TRBV4-1; j_call: TRBJ2-5; d_call: TRBD2; cdr3_nt: TGCGCCAGCAGCCAAGAGGGCGGGAGAGGGGAGACCCAGTACTTC; cdr3_aa: CASSQEGGRGETQYF
clone_size: many; v_call: TRBV3-1; j_call: TRBJ1-2; d_call: NA; cdr3_nt: TGTGCCAGCAGCCAATCCGCATACTACACCTTC; cdr3_aa: CASSQSAYYTF
clone_size: NA; v_call: TRBV14; j_call: TRBJ1-3; d_call: NA; cdr3_nt: TGTGCCAGCAGCCAAATAGAGCCCTCTGGAAACACCATATATTTT; cdr3_aa: CASSQIEPSGNTIYF
clone_size: NA; v_call: TRBV20-1; j_call: TRBJ2-7; d_call: TRBD2; cdr3_nt: TGCAGTGCAACTAGCGGCGAGCAGTACTTC; cdr3_aa: CSATSGEQYF
clone_size: many; v_call: TRBV20-1; j_call: TRBJ2-5; d_call: TRBD2; cdr3_nt: TGCAGTGCTAGAGGGACTAGCGGCCAAGAGACCCAGTACTTC; cdr3_aa: CSARGTSGQETQYF
clone_size: few; v_call: TRBV13; j_call: TRBJ1-2; d_call: NA; cdr3_nt: TGTGCCAGCAGTTCCCGGAAATTTGGCTACACCTTC; cdr3_aa: CASSSRKFGYTF
clone_size: many; v_call: TRBV30; j_call: TRBJ2-7; d_call: TRBD1; cdr3_nt: TGTGCCTGGCAAAGACAGGGAACCTACGAGCAGTACTTC; cdr3_aa: CAWQRQGTYEQYF
clone_size: NA; v_call: TRBV4-1; j_call: TRBJ2-1; d_call: NA; cdr3_nt: TGCGCCAGCAGCTTAGATCAGGGGATTTCCTCCAATGAGCAGTTCTTC; cdr3_aa: CASSLDQGISSNEQFF
clone_size: NA; v_call: TRBV24-1; j_call: TRBJ2-7; d_call: TRBD1; cdr3_nt: TGTGCCACCAGGGAAGGGGGCGCCTACGAGCAGTACTTC; cdr3_aa: CATREGGAYEQYF
clone_size: many; v_call: TRBV28; j_call: TRBJ2-5; d_call: TRBD2; cdr3_nt: TGTGCCAGCAGTTTAATTGAAGGCGGGGGTACCGGCAGAACCCAGTACTTC; cdr3_aa: CASSLIEGGGTGRTQYF
clone_size: once; v_call: TRBV4-1; j_call: TRBJ2-3; d_call: NA; cdr3_nt: TGCGCCAGAAGTATTAGGCCCATTCTCACAGATAAGCAGTATTTT; cdr3_aa: CARSIRPILTDKQYF
clone_size: many; v_call: TRBV3-1; j_call: TRBJ2-5; d_call: NA; cdr3_nt: TGTGCCAGCAGCCAAGAGGAGGGATTGATGTTTGGGACCCAGTACTTC; cdr3_aa: CASSQEEGLMFGTQYF
clone_size: NA; v_call: TRBV10-3; j_call: TRBJ2-3; d_call: NA; cdr3_nt: TGTGCCGTCAAACAGGGACCCACAGGTACGCAGTATTTT; cdr3_aa: CAVKQGPTGTQYF
clone_size: many; v_call: TRBV2; j_call: TRBJ2-3; d_call: NA; cdr3_nt: TGTGCCAGCAGTAAGACCCGACTAGATACAGATACGCAGTATTTT; cdr3_aa: CASSKTRLDTDTQYF